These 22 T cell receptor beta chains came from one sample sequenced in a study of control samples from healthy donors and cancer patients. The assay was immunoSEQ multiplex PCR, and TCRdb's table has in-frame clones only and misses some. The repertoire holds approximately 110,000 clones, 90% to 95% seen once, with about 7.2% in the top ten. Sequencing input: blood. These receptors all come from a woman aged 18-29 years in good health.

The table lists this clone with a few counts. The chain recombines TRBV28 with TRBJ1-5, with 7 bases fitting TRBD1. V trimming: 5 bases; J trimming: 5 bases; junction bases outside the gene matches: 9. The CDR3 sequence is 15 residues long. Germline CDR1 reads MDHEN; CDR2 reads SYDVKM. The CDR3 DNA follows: TGTGCCAGCAGTACCTCGACAGGGTTAGATCAGCCCCAGCATTTT. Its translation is CASSTSTGLDQPQHF.

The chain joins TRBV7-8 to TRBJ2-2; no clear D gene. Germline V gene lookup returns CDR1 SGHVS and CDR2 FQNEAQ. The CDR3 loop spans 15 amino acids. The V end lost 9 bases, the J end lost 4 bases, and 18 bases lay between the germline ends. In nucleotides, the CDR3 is TGTGCCAGTGGCCCGAGGAGACCGCTCACCGGGGAGCTGTTTTTT. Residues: CASGPRRPLTGELFF.

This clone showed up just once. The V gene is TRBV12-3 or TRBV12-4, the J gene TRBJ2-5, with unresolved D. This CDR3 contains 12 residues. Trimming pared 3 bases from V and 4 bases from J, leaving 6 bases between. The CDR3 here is CASSFRRETQYF. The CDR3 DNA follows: TGTGCCAGCAGTTTCAGGCGAGAGACCCAGTACTTC.

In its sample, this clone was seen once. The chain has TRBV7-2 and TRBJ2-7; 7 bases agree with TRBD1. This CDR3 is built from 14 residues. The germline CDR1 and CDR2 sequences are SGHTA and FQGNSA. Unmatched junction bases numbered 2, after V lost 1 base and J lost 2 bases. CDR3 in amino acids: CASSLGDRPYEQYF. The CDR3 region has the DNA TGTGCCAGCAGCTTAGGGGACAGACCCTACGAGCAGTACTTC.

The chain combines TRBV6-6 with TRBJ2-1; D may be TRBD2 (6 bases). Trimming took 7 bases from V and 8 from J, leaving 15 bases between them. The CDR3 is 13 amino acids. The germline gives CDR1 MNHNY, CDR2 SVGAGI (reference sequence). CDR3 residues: CASMNGRKDEQFF. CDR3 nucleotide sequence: TGTGCCAGCATGAACGGGAGAAAGGATGAGCAGTTCTTC.

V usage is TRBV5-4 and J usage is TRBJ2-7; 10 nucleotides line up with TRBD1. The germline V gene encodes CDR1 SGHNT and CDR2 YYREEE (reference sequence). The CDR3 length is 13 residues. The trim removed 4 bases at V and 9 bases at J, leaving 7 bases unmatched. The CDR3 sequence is CASSLTGGMWQYF. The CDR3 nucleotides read TGTGCCAGCAGCCTGACAGGGGGCATGTGGCAGTACTTC.

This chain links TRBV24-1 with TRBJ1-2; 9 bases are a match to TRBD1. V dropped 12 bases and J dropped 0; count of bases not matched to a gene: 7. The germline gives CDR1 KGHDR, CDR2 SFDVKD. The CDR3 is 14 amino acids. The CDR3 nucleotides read TGTGCCGCCGCCGGGACAGGGACTAACTATGGCTACACCTTC. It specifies CAAAGTGTNYGYTF.

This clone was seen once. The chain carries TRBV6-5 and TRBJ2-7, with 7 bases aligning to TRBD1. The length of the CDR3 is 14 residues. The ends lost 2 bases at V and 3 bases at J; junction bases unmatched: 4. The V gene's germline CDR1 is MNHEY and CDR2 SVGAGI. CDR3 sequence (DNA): TGTGCCAGCAGTTACAGGGACAGAAACTACGAGCAGTACTTC. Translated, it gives CASSYRDRNYEQYF.

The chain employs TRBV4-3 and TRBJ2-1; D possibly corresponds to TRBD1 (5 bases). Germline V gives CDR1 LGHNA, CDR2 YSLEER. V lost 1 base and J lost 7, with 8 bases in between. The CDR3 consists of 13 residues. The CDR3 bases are TGCGCCAGCAGCCAAGGACGACAGAATGAGCAGTTCTTC. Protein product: CASSQGRQNEQFF.

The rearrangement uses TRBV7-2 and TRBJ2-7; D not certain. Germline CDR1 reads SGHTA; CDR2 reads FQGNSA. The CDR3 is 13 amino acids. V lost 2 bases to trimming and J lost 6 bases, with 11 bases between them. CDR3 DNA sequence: TGTGCCAGCAGCTTACCCCCCTCTCGCGAGCAGTACTTC. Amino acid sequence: CASSLPPSREQYF. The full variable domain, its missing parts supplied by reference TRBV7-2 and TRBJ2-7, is GAGVSQSPSNKVTEKGKDVELRCDPISGHTALYWYRQSLGQGLEFLIYFQGNSAPDKSGLPSDRFSAERTGGSVSTLTIQRTQQEDSAVYLCASSLPPSREQYFGPGTRLTVT.

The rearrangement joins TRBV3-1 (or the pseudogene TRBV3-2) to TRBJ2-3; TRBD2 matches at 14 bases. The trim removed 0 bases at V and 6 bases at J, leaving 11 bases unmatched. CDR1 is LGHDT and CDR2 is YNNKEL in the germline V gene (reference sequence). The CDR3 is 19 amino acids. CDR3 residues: CASSQEGVGLAGVVDTQYF. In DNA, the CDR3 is TGTGCCAGCAGCCAAGAAGGCGTGGGACTAGCGGGGGTTGTTGATACGCAGTATTTT.

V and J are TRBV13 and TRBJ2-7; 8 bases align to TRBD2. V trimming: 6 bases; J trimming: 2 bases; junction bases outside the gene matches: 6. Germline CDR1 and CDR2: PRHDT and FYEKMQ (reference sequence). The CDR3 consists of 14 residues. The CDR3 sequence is CASRSRGAPYEQYF. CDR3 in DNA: TGTGCCAGCAGGTCGCGGGGGGCCCCCTACGAGCAGTACTTC.

CDR3 amino acids: CASSRPGTGRMRTYEQYF. The CDR3 DNA is TGTGCCAGCAGTCGTCCCGGGACAGGAAGAATGAGGACCTACGAGCAGTACTTC. The V and J genes are TRBV6-6 and TRBJ2-7, with TRBD1 matching over 8 bases. Germline V gives CDR1 MNHNY, CDR2 SVGAGI (reference sequence). After removal of 5 bases from V and 2 bases from J, the junction contained 17 bases not matched to a gene. The CDR3 loop spans 18 amino acids.

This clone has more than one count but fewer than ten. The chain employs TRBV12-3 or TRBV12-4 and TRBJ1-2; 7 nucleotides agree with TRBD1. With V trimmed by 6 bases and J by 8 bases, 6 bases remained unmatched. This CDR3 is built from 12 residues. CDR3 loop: CASRRGLEGYTF. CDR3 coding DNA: TGTGCCAGCAGGAGGGGGCTGGAAGGCTACACCTTC.

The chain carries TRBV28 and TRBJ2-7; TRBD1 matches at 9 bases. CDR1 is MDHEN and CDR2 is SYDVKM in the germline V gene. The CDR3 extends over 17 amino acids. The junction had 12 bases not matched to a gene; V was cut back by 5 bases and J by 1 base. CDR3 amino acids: CASSKRPGQGGSYEQYF. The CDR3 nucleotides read TGTGCCAGCAGTAAACGCCCGGGACAGGGCGGGTCCTACGAGCAGTACTTC.

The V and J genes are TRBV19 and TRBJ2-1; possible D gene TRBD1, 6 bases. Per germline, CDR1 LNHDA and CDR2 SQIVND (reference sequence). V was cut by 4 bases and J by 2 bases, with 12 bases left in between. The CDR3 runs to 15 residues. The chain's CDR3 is CASSKQGSPYNEQFF. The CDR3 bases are TGTGCCAGTAGTAAGCAGGGGTCCCCCTACAATGAGCAGTTCTTC.

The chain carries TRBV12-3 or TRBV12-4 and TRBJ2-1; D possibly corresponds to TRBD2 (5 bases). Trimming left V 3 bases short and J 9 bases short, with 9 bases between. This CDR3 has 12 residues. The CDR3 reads CASSFGMVEQFF. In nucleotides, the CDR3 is TGTGCCAGCAGTTTCGGGATGGTTGAGCAGTTCTTC.

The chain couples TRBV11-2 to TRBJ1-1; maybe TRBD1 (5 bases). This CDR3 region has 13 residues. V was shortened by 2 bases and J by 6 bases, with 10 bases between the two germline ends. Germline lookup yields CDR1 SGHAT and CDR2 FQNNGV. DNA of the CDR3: TGTGCCAGCAGCTTATCCAGGGTTGCTGAAGCTTTCTTT. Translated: CASSLSRVAEAFF. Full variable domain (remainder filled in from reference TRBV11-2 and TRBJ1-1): EAGVAQSPRYKIIEKRQSVAFWCNPISGHATLYWYQQILGQGPKLLIQFQNNGVVDDSQLPKDRFSAERLKGVDSTLKIQPAKLEDSAVYLCASSLSRVAEAFFGQGTRLTVV.

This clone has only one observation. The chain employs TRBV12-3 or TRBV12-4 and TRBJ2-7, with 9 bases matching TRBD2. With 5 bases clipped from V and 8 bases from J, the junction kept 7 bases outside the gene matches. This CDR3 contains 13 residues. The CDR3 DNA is TGTGCCAGCAGTCGGGACAGCGGGGGGAAGCAGTACTTC. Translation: CASSRDSGGKQYF.

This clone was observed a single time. This chain's CDR3 is CASSRTGDTNSGANVLTF. The CDR3 bases are TGCGCCAGCAGCAGAACAGGGGACACCAACTCTGGGGCCAACGTCCTGACTTTC. V gene TRBV5-1 combines with J gene TRBJ2-6, with 7 bases aligning to TRBD1. The V and J ends lost 4 bases and 0 bases, in that order; junction bases with no gene match: 10. The CDR3 extends over 18 amino acids. Germline V gene lookup returns CDR1 SGHRS and CDR2 YFSETQ.

DNA of the CDR3: TGTGCCAGCTCACCATCACGGGCCGTCGATGAGCAGTTCTTC. It specifies CASSPSRAVDEQFF. V usage is TRBV18 and J usage is TRBJ2-1; no clear D gene. The CDR3 is made up of 14 amino acids. Germline V gene lookup returns CDR1 KGHSH and CDR2 LQKENI. V lost 2 bases and J lost 8, with 13 bases in between.

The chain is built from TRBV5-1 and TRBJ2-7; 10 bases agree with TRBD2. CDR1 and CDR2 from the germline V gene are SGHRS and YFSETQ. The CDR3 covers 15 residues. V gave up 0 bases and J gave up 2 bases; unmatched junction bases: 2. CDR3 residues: CASSLGLAGPYEQYF. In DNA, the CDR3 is TGCGCCAGCAGCTTGGGACTAGCGGGTCCCTACGAGCAGTACTTC.